Below, one T cell receptor (beta chain) is given with its context. Study processing details: Amplification of reference gene primers was used by the study to estimate nucleated cell counts. The method was immunoSEQ multiplex PCR; TCRdb's version includes in-frame clones alone and lacks a portion of them. From that table come the V and J calls and clone size; the DNA was used to work out D and trimming. The repertoire holds approximately 94,000 clones, more than 65% seen once, with around a third in the top ten. This entry is derived from a study of blood T cell repertoires in COVID-19. Germline CDR1 MNHEY, CDR2 SVGEGT. The CDR3 covers 16 residues. The J segment lost 4 bases and the V segment lost 6 bases, leaving 9 bases of the junction unmatched.

The receptor's source is a man between 65 and 79 years old with active or convalescent COVID-19. The specimen sequenced was peripheral blood. The J gene is TRBJ2-1, the V gene TRBV6-2 or TRBV6-3, with 10 bases identical to TRBD2. The CDR3 loop reads CASSRRTSGLYNEQFF. CDR3 bases: TGTGCCAGCAGCCGTCGGACTAGCGGCTTGTACAATGAGCAGTTCTTC.